Following are 28 T cell receptor beta chains from one sample sequenced in a study of patients and donors after allogeneic stem cell transplantation. TCRdb re-called the RT-PCR reads with MiXCR, one entry per CDR3 protein. The table has fewer than 500,000 distinct CDR3 sequences, 16% seen once. The sequenced sample consisted of blood, either unsorted or a sorted T cell fraction (not recorded which). These TCRs come from a human donor who was either an allogeneic HSCT recipient or a stem cell or donor lymphocyte infusion donor (not recorded which). It is not recorded whose cells these are; they may come from a transplant donor.

Of note for this clonotype: Compared with germline, one end of the junction differs, possibly owing to a read error. V and J are TRBV11-2 and TRBJ2-5; a possible D gene is TRBD2 (7 bases). The CDR3 spans 13 residues. Germline V gene sequence: CDR1 SGHAT, CDR2 FQNNGV. The CDR3 reads CTSSRGAMETQYF. CDR3 nucleotide sequence: TGTACCAGCAGCCGGGGGGCGATGGAGACCCAGTACTTC. The full variable domain, its missing parts supplied by reference TRBV11-2 and TRBJ2-5, is EAGVAQSPRYKIIEKRQSVAFWCNPISGHATLYWYQQILGQGPKLLIQFQNNGVVDDSQLPKDRFSAERLKGVDSTLKIQPAKLEDSAVYLCTSSRGAMETQYFGPGTRLLVL.

This clonotype was seen more than once but under ten times. This sequence joins TRBV7-2 and TRBJ1-2, with D possibly matching TRBD1 (5 bases). The CDR3 sequence is 13 residues long. Trimming left V 5 bases short and J 8 bases short, with 15 bases between. Germline V gene lookup returns CDR1 SGHTA and CDR2 FQGNSA. The CDR3 coding sequence is TGTGCCAGCAGCCCGGGACCGGACGGGGGCTACACCTTC. This sequence encodes CASSPGPDGGYTF.

The V call is TRBV9, the J call TRBJ2-2, with a tentative D call TRBD1 (6 bases). The CDR3 is 14 residues long. V was trimmed by 3 bases and J by 7 bases, leaving 13 bases between them. Per the germline V gene, CDR1 is SGDLS and CDR2 is YYNGEE. The CDR3 spells CASSAQQGIGELFF. The CDR3 DNA reads as TGTGCCAGCAGCGCACAACAGGGCATCGGGGAGCTGTTTTTT.

This clonotype was found a few times. The V gene is TRBV6-6, the J gene TRBJ1-1; D call uncertain. The CDR3 spans 11 residues. Germline CDR1 reads MNHNY; CDR2 reads SVGAGI (reference sequence). V dropped 5 bases and J dropped 11 bases, with 12 bases sitting between them. CDR3 loop: CASSPSLGAFF. Here the CDR3 DNA reads TGTGCCAGCAGTCCATCCTTGGGGGCTTTCTTT.

This chain uses TRBV7-3 with TRBJ2-2; 7 bases map to TRBD1. The CDR3 runs 13 residues. Germline loops: CDR1 SGHTA, CDR2 FQGTGA. V lost 5 bases and J lost 6; bases outside the gene matches: 3. The CDR3 loop reads CASSTQGAGELFF. Here the CDR3 DNA reads TGTGCCAGCAGCACTCAGGGGGCCGGGGAGCTGTTTTTT. Full variable domain (rest looked up from reference TRBV7-3 and TRBJ2-2): GAGVSQTPSNKVTEKGKYVELRCDPISGHTALYWYRQSLGQGPEFLIYFQGTGAADDSGLPNDRFFAVRPEGSVSTLKIQRTERGDSAVYLCASSTQGAGELFFGEGSRLTVL.

This clonotype was seen repeatedly, ten times or more. This chain joins TRBV12-3 or TRBV12-4 and TRBJ1-5, with TRBD1 matching 7 bases. The ends lost 6 bases at V and 1 base at J; junction bases unmatched: 3. The CDR3 loop spans 14 amino acids. CDR3 nucleotide sequence: TGTGCCAGCAGCTTACAGGGGAGCAATCAGCCCCAGCATTTT. Translated, it gives CASSLQGSNQPQHF.

The J gene is TRBJ2-3, the V gene TRBV7-3; D is undetermined. The germline gives CDR1 SGHTA, CDR2 FQGTGA. V lost 5 bases and J lost 0, with 6 bases in between. CDR3 length: 13 residues. The CDR3 loop reads CASSAHSTDTQYF. The CDR3 region has the DNA TGTGCCAGCAGCGCCCACAGCACAGATACGCAGTATTTT.

The chain recombines TRBV4-1 with TRBJ1-1, with a tentative D call TRBD1 (6 bases). This CDR3 is built from 16 residues. Trimming took off 2 bases at V and 4 bases at J, with 17 bases between the two ends. Germline V CDR1 and CDR2: MGHRA, YSYEKL. CDR3: CASSQKIAQGGTEAFF. Written as DNA, the CDR3 is TGCGCCAGCAGCCAAAAGATTGCACAGGGAGGCACTGAAGCTTTCTTT.

The chain uses TRBV18 and TRBJ2-4; D call uncertain. Trimming stripped 1 base from V and 1 base from J, with 14 bases between. The germline CDR1 and CDR2 sequences are KGHSH and LQKENI. The CDR3 covers 17 residues. The CDR3 region is CASSPLVQLGAKNIQYF. The CDR3 DNA follows: TGTGCCAGCTCACCACTCGTCCAACTTGGGGCCAAAAACATTCAGTACTTC.

The table lists this clonotype with a few counts. The V and J genes are TRBV4-3 and TRBJ2-3, with D possibly TRBD2 on 5 matching bases. Trimming pared 0 bases from V and 4 bases from J, leaving 11 bases between. Germline V gene lookup returns CDR1 LGHNA and CDR2 YSLEER. The CDR3 extends over 15 amino acids. CDR3 sequence reads: CASSQDGSVADTQYF. The CDR3 DNA is TGCGCCAGCAGCCAAGATGGGAGCGTGGCAGATACGCAGTATTTT.

This rearrangement joins TRBV29-1 to TRBJ1-2; tentatively, D is TRBD1 (6 bases). The germline V and J ends were trimmed by 6 bases and 5 bases, with 13 bases remaining between them. This CDR3 region has 12 residues. Germline values: CDR1 SQVTM, CDR2 ANQGSEA. Here the CDR3 DNA reads TGCAGCGTCGGACAGTCTCAGTATGGCTACACCTTC. This encodes CSVGQSQYGYTF. Full variable domain (remainder filled in from reference TRBV29-1 and TRBJ1-2): SAVISQKPSRDICQRGTSLTIQCQVDSQVTMMFWYRQQPGQSLTLIATANQGSEATYESGFVIDKFPISRPNLTFSTLTVSNMSPEDSSIYLCSVGQSQYGYTFGSGTRLTVV.

The table lists this clonotype with a few counts. V is TRBV4-3 and J is TRBJ1-5; TRBD1 is a possible D gene (5 bases). The CDR3 has 15 amino acids. V lost 0 bases, J lost 6 bases, and 12 bases lay in between. Per the germline V gene, CDR1 is LGHNA and CDR2 is YSLEER. CDR3: CASSQDRGVSQPQHF. The CDR3 DNA is TGCGCCAGCAGCCAAGATAGAGGGGTAAGTCAGCCCCAGCATTTT.

This clonotype came up a few times. The chain recombines TRBV12-3 or TRBV12-4 with TRBJ1-1, with a possible D match to TRBD1 (6 bases). V dropped 6 bases and J dropped 9 bases, with 14 bases sitting between them. This CDR3 comprises 12 residues. The CDR3 loop is CASRTNRAQAFF. In nucleotides, the CDR3 is TGTGCCAGCAGGACGAACAGGGCTCAAGCTTTCTTT.

This clonotype was detected a few times. The J gene is TRBJ2-1, the V gene TRBV20-1, with D possibly matching TRBD2 (7 bases). Germline V gene sequence: CDR1 DFQATT, CDR2 SNEGSKA (reference sequence). Deletions cut 4 bases from V and 9 bases from J, with 16 bases between. CDR3 size: 13 residues. CDR3 residues: CSATRWGGSEQFF. The CDR3 DNA reads as TGCAGTGCTACCCGTTGGGGGGGCTCTGAGCAGTTCTTC.

This chain uses TRBV12-3 or TRBV12-4 with TRBJ1-6; a possible D gene is TRBD1 (5 bases). The CDR3 consists of 15 residues. V was shortened by 5 bases and J by 6 bases, with 14 bases between the two germline ends. Here the CDR3 reads CASSAGPGVNSPLHF. CDR3 in DNA: TGTGCCAGCAGTGCGGGACCGGGAGTTAATTCACCCCTCCACTTT.

This clonotype showed up just a few times. This chain joins TRBV6-1 and TRBJ2-7; D gene unclear. V lost 3 bases, J lost 3 bases, and 9 bases lay in between. The CDR3 covers 13 residues. Germline CDR1 and CDR2: MNHNS and SASEGT. The CDR3 DNA reads TGTGCCAGCAGTGACGTCAGCATCTACGAGCAGTACTTC. It codes for CASSDVSIYEQYF.

This clonotype was seen only a few times. V is TRBV7-2 and J is TRBJ2-7; D uncertain. The CDR3 runs to 11 residues. V shed 3 bases and J shed 9 bases, with 9 bases lying between them. Germline V gene sequence: CDR1 SGHTA, CDR2 FQGNSA. The chain's CDR3 is CASSFRGVQYF. In nucleotides, the CDR3 is TGTGCCAGCAGCTTTAGAGGAGTGCAGTACTTC.

V is TRBV7-8 and J is TRBJ2-3, with D possibly TRBD1 on 6 matching bases. The CDR3 loop spans 16 amino acids. From germline, CDR1 is SGHVS and CDR2 FQNEAQ. Trimming left V 5 bases short and J 1 base short, with 16 bases between. The CDR3 nucleotides are TGTGCCAGCAGCCCCCAGCTTCCAGGGGGCACAGATACGCAGTATTTT. This sequence encodes CASSPQLPGGTDTQYF.

The gene calls are TRBV29-1 and TRBJ2-7, with a possible D match to TRBD2 (6 bases). Per germline, CDR1 SQVTM and CDR2 ANQGSEA. The CDR3 sequence is 12 residues long. V was cut by 7 bases and J by 0 bases, with 10 bases left in between. The CDR3 DNA reads as TGCAGCGCCAGCGGGCCCTCCTACGAGCAGTACTTC. Amino acids: CSASGPSYEQYF.

This clonotype was seen more than once but under ten times. V and J are TRBV5-1 and TRBJ2-5; TRBD2 might be the D (6 bases). Germline CDR1 is SGHRS and CDR2 is YFSETQ. The germline V and J ends were trimmed by 4 bases and 10 bases, with 20 bases remaining between them. The CDR3 has 14 amino acids. CDR3 sequence: CASSHPTGLGSQYF. The CDR3 region has the DNA TGCGCCAGCAGCCACCCAACGGGGCTCGGGAGCCAGTACTTC.

This clonotype came up a few times. The chain carries TRBV14 and TRBJ1-1; TRBD1 might be the D (6 bases). The V gene lost 4 bases and the J gene lost 4 bases, with 16 bases spanning the gap. Per germline, CDR1 SGHDN and CDR2 FVKESK. The CDR3 is made up of 15 amino acids. The CDR3 loop reads CASSPAVSGATEAFF. Written as DNA, the CDR3 is TGTGCCAGCAGCCCAGCGGTGTCAGGGGCCACTGAAGCTTTCTTT.

This clonotype was counted at least ten times. The rearrangement links TRBV12-3 or TRBV12-4 to TRBJ1-5; 7 nucleotides line up with TRBD1. With 11 bases clipped from V and 5 bases from J, the junction kept 9 bases outside the gene matches. This CDR3 contains 13 residues. The CDR3: CAVGQGDHQPQHF. CDR3 sequence (DNA): TGTGCCGTGGGGCAGGGGGACCATCAGCCCCAGCATTTT.

CDR3 bases: TGTGCCAGCAGTTTCGAGCTCTCAGGCGGCAATCAGCCCCAGCATTTT. Protein sequence: CASSFELSGGNQPQHF. The J gene is TRBJ1-5, the V gene TRBV12-3 or TRBV12-4; D unresolved. The CDR3 has 16 residues. V was cut by 3 bases and J by 2 bases, with 14 bases left in between.

V and J are TRBV5-1 and TRBJ2-5; 11 bases align to TRBD1. The germline CDR1 and CDR2 sequences are SGHRS and YFSETQ. The CDR3 has 15 residues. After removal of 3 bases from V and 5 bases from J, the junction contained 6 bases not matched to a gene. For the CDR3, the DNA is TGCGCCAGCAGCTGGACAGGGGGCCCCACGGAGACCCAGTACTTC. Translating it yields CASSWTGGPTETQYF.

This chain connects TRBV3-1 to TRBJ1-3; D unresolved. The CDR3 totals 13 residues. Trimming removed 2 bases at V and 4 bases at J, with 6 bases between. Per germline, CDR1 LGHDT and CDR2 YNNKEL (reference sequence). Here the CDR3 DNA reads TGTGCCAGCAGCCAATATCCCGGAAACACCATATATTTT. Translating gives CASSQYPGNTIYF.

The rearrangement uses TRBV9 and TRBJ2-7, with D tentatively TRBD1 or TRBD2 (6 bases each). Germline assignment: CDR1 SGDLS and CDR2 YYNGEE. The ends were cut back, 4 bases at V and 4 bases at J, with 18 bases in the middle. The length of the CDR3 is 15 residues. In DNA form, the CDR3 reads TGTGCCAGCAGCCCCCCACGGGGGCGCCCTTACGAGCAGTACTTC. This codes for CASSPPRGRPYEQYF.

In this sample, this clonotype turned up many times. The chain combines TRBV29-1 with TRBJ2-7, with D possibly being TRBD2 (5 bases). Trimming stripped 6 bases from V and 3 bases from J, with 12 bases between. Germline assignment: CDR1 SQVTM and CDR2 ANQGSEA. The CDR3 is 12 amino acids. The CDR3 nucleotides read TGCAGCGTCGCCGTTACTAGCTACGAGCAGTACTTC. It specifies CSVAVTSYEQYF.

This clonotype was observed a few times. The genes are TRBV30 and TRBJ2-3; the D is unclear. Deletions cut 3 bases from V and 6 bases from J, with 4 bases between. Germline CDR1 reads GTSNPN; CDR2 reads SVGIG (reference sequence). The CDR3 spans 10 residues. The CDR3 DNA reads as TGTGCCTGGAGACATGATACGCAGTATTTT. It translates to CAWRHDTQYF.